This T cell receptor (beta chain) appears in the sequencing data of a study of blood T cell repertoires in COVID-19. Study-wide background: COVID-19 samples, acute and convalescent, were from the United States, Italy and Spain. The analysed material was cDNA or gDNA that came from T cells, B-cell-depleted T cells, or PBMCs.

V was pared by 4 bases and J by 0 bases, with 16 bases of the junction left unmatched. Germline lookup yields CDR1 SGDLS and CDR2 YYNGEE. The CDR3 is 20 residues long. Authors' methods: Estimation of nucleated cell counts relied on the amplification of reference gene primers. Only in-frame clones appear in the TCRdb table, and some are missing; sequencing was by immunoSEQ multiplex PCR. V and J calls and clone size are those listed in that table; D and trimming were worked out from the DNA. The data contain more than 90,000 clones, roughly 85% of them seen just once; the ten biggest clones take up about two fifths.

The chain combines TRBV9 with TRBJ2-1; 10 positions match TRBD1. This TCR was recovered from an older man with acute or convalescent COVID-19. Sequenced: peripheral blood. CDR3 sequence: CASSPPAGTGAFSSYNEQFF. CDR3 coding DNA: TGTGCCAGCAGCCCCCCCGCCGGGACAGGGGCTTTTAGCTCCTACAATGAGCAGTTCTTC.